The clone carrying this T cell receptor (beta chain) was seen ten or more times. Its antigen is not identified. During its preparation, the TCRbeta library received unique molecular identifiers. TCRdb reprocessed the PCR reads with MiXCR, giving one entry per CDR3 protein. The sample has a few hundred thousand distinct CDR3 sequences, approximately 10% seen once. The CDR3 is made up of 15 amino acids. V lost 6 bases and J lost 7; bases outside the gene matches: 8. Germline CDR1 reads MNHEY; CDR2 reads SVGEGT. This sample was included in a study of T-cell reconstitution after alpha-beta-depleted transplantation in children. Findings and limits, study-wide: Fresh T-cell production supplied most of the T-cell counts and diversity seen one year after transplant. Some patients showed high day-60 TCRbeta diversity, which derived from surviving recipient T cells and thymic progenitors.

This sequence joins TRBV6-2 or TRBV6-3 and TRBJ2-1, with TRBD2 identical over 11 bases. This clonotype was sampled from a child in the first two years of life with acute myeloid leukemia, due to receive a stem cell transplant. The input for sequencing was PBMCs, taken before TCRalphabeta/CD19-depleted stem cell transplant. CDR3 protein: CASRLLLAGVNEQFF. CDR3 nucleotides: TGTGCCAGCAGACTACTACTAGCGGGAGTAAATGAGCAGTTCTTC.